Following are 12 T cell receptor beta chains from one sample sequenced in a study of cytomegalovirus exposure and HLA in healthy donors. The PCR used 60 Vbeta and 13 Jbeta primers. Some clones are missing from TCRdb's copy, which holds only in-frame ones; the method was immunoSEQ multiplex PCR. The sample has about 89,000 clones; roughly three quarters are singletons. Sequenced sample: PBMCs. These receptors all stem from a man aged 25-45 years in good health and CMV-seronegative.

J is TRBJ1-1 and V is TRBV7-8, with D hard to call. Germline V gene lookup returns CDR1 SGHVS and CDR2 FQNEAQ. CDR3 length: 12 residues. V shed 2 bases and J shed 2 bases, with 3 bases lying between them. The CDR3 nucleotides read TGTGCCAGCAGCTTACTAAACACTGAAGCTTTCTTT. This sequence encodes CASSLLNTEAFF.

The chain has TRBV5-1 and TRBJ1-2; 7 bases line up with TRBD1. Trimming at V came to 4 bases and at J to 2 bases, leaving 2 bases not matched to a gene. This CDR3 has 13 amino acids. In germline, CDR1 is SGHRS, CDR2 YFSETQ. Written as DNA, the CDR3 is TGCGCCAGCAGCCAGGGACAGAACTATGGCTACACCTTC. It translates to CASSQGQNYGYTF.

The genes are TRBV9 and TRBJ1-1; tentative D call: TRBD1 (5 bases). Trimming left V 3 bases short and J 4 bases short, with 19 bases between. Germline values: CDR1 SGDLS, CDR2 YYNGEE. The CDR3 spans 16 residues. The CDR3 DNA is TGTGCCAGCAGCGGAGGAGGGTTAGAGGGGCGCACTGAAGCTTTCTTT. Encoded protein: CASSGGGLEGRTEAFF.

The rearrangement links TRBV27 to TRBJ1-2; TRBD1 agrees at 8 bases. Unmatched junction bases numbered 4, after V lost 4 bases and J lost 0 bases. This CDR3 spans 15 amino acids. The germline CDR1 and CDR2 sequences are MNHEY and SMNVEV (reference sequence). The CDR3 DNA reads TGTGCCAGCAGTTCCGGGACAGGAGCTAACTATGGCTACACCTTC. Protein sequence: CASSSGTGANYGYTF.

J is TRBJ2-7 and V is TRBV19, with 11 bases that match TRBD1. In germline, CDR1 is LNHDA, CDR2 SQIVND (reference sequence). V shed 7 bases, J shed 3 bases, and the junction held 2 bases outside the gene matches. CDR3 size: 13 residues. The CDR3 protein is CASTGTGGYEQYF. Written as DNA, the CDR3 is TGTGCCAGTACCGGGACAGGGGGCTACGAGCAGTACTTC.

This CDR3 is CASSHSYEQYF. The DNA for the CDR3 is TGTGCCAGCAGCCATTCTTACGAGCAGTACTTC. This rearrangement joins TRBV14 to TRBJ2-7, with D hard to call. Germline CDR1 is SGHDN and CDR2 is FVKESK. This CDR3 is 11 amino acids long. V was pared by 3 bases and J by 4 bases, with 4 bases between.

As DNA, the CDR3 is TGTGCCAGCAGCCCACAACCAGAGGACACCTCACCCTACTTC. This translates into CASSPQPEDTSPYF. V and J are TRBV7-3 and TRBJ2-4, with a tentative D call TRBD1 (5 bases). V gave up 5 bases and J gave up 16 bases, with 24 bases separating them. This CDR3 is 14 amino acids long. Germline V gene sequence: CDR1 SGHTA, CDR2 FQGTGA. Drawing the rest from reference TRBV7-3 and TRBJ2-4, the complete variable domain is GAGVSQTPSNKVTEKGKYVELRCDPISGHTALYWYRQSLGQGPEFLIYFQGTGAADDSGLPNDRFFAVRPEGSVSTLKIQRTERGDSAVYLCASSPQPEDTSPYFGAGTRLSVL.

V usage is TRBV9 and J usage is TRBJ2-3; the match to TRBD2 covers 13 bases. This CDR3 contains 16 residues. Per germline, CDR1 SGDLS and CDR2 YYNGEE. Trimming cost V 4 bases and J 4 bases; bases outside gene matches: 6. In DNA, the CDR3 is TGTGCCAGCAGCATCGGGACTAGCGGGGCCGCAGATACGCAGTATTTT. Its translation is CASSIGTSGAADTQYF.

This clone was seen once. In DNA, the CDR3 is TGTGCCAGTAGTATATCAGGGGCTGGCGGCTACACCTTC. Amino acids: CASSISGAGGYTF. The gene calls are TRBV19 and TRBJ1-2; tentative D call: TRBD1 (6 bases). The ends were cut back, 2 bases at V and 8 bases at J, with 12 bases in the middle. Germline CDR1 LNHDA, CDR2 SQIVND (reference sequence). The CDR3 loop spans 13 amino acids.

This chain connects TRBV28 to TRBJ1-6; TRBD1 might be the D (5 bases). V gave up 7 bases and J gave up 0 bases, with 16 bases separating them. Germline V lookup: CDR1 MDHEN, CDR2 SYDVKM. The CDR3 has 17 amino acids. The chain's CDR3 is CASTATGGSSYNSPLHF. As DNA, the CDR3 is TGTGCCAGCACGGCTACCGGGGGAAGCTCCTATAATTCACCCCTCCACTTT.

The chain uses TRBV5-1 and TRBJ2-5; D may be TRBD1 (6 bases). The length of the CDR3 is 14 residues. V was trimmed by 4 bases and J by 5 bases, leaving 15 bases between them. In germline, CDR1 is SGHRS, CDR2 YFSETQ. Here the CDR3 reads CASSRANQGETQYF. For the CDR3, the DNA is TGCGCCAGCAGCAGGGCGAACCAGGGGGAGACCCAGTACTTC.

The CDR3 spells CASSVVVPSGAEAFF. In DNA form, the CDR3 reads TGTGCCAGCAGCGTAGTTGTACCATCGGGGGCTGAAGCTTTCTTT. This chain connects TRBV9 to TRBJ1-1, with D perhaps matching TRBD1 (5 bases). The CDR3 spans 15 residues. From germline, CDR1 is SGDLS and CDR2 YYNGEE. Between the trimmed V and J ends, which lost 0 bases and 6 bases, there was a span of 15 bases.